This T cell receptor beta chain was documented in a study of T-cell reconstitution after alpha-beta-depleted transplantation in children (dated by TCRdb to 2016 to 2017). Regarding the complete study: The study quantitatively tracked T-cell immune reconstitution after TCRalphabeta/CD19-depleted allogeneic hematopoietic cell transplantation in children using TCR repertoire profiling.

The CDR3 covers 13 residues, taking in both the cysteine and the phenylalanine. CDR3 DNA only is kept here, 39 bases in frame from base 1. CDR1 and CDR2, looked up from the germline V gene, are SQVTM and ANQGSEA. The germline ends are 16 bases apart after V is trimmed by 6 bases and J by 5 bases. A word on this clonotype: It lacks a known antigen. It has no much larger one-base neighbor in the sample; base qualities were not kept.

To prepare the library, PCR was applied. The listed sequencing device is Illumina HiSeq 2500. TCR library preparation used molecular barcoding, with unique molecular identifiers applied to normalize quantification of the TCRbeta repertoire. Starting from the raw public reads, TCRdb applied fastp trimming at Q25, assembled clones with MiXCR and retained in-frame beta chains. Each CDR3 protein appears once, grouped with its most common genes and DNA. This sample has about 400,000 distinct CDR3 sequences in its table, and about 20% of those were observed once. The ten largest account for 3.8% of the sample.

Source: PBMCs from the stem cell graft donor, taken from the stem cell graft. This chain is built from TRBV29-1 and TRBJ1-1; TRBD1 is possibly the D segment (5 matching bases). The clonotype comes from a human donor who donated a stem cell graft to a child with acute myeloid leukemia. The CDR3 region has the sequence CSVVVREGTEAFF. The nucleotide sequence reads TGCAGCGTAGTAGTCAGGGAGGGGACTGAAGCTTTCTTT.